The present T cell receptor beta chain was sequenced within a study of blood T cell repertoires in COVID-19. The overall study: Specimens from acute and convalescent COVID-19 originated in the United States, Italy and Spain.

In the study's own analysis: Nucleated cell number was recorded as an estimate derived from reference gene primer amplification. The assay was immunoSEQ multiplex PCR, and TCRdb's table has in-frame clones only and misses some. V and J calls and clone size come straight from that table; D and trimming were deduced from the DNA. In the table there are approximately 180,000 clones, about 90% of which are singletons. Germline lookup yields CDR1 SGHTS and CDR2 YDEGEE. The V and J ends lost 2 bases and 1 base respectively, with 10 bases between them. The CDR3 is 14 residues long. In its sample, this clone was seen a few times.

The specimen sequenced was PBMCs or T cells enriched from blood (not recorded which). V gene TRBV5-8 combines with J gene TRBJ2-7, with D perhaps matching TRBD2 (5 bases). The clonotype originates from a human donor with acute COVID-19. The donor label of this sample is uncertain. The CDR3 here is CASSFSGASYEQYF. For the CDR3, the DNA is TGTGCCAGCAGCTTCAGCGGAGCTTCCTACGAGCAGTACTTC.